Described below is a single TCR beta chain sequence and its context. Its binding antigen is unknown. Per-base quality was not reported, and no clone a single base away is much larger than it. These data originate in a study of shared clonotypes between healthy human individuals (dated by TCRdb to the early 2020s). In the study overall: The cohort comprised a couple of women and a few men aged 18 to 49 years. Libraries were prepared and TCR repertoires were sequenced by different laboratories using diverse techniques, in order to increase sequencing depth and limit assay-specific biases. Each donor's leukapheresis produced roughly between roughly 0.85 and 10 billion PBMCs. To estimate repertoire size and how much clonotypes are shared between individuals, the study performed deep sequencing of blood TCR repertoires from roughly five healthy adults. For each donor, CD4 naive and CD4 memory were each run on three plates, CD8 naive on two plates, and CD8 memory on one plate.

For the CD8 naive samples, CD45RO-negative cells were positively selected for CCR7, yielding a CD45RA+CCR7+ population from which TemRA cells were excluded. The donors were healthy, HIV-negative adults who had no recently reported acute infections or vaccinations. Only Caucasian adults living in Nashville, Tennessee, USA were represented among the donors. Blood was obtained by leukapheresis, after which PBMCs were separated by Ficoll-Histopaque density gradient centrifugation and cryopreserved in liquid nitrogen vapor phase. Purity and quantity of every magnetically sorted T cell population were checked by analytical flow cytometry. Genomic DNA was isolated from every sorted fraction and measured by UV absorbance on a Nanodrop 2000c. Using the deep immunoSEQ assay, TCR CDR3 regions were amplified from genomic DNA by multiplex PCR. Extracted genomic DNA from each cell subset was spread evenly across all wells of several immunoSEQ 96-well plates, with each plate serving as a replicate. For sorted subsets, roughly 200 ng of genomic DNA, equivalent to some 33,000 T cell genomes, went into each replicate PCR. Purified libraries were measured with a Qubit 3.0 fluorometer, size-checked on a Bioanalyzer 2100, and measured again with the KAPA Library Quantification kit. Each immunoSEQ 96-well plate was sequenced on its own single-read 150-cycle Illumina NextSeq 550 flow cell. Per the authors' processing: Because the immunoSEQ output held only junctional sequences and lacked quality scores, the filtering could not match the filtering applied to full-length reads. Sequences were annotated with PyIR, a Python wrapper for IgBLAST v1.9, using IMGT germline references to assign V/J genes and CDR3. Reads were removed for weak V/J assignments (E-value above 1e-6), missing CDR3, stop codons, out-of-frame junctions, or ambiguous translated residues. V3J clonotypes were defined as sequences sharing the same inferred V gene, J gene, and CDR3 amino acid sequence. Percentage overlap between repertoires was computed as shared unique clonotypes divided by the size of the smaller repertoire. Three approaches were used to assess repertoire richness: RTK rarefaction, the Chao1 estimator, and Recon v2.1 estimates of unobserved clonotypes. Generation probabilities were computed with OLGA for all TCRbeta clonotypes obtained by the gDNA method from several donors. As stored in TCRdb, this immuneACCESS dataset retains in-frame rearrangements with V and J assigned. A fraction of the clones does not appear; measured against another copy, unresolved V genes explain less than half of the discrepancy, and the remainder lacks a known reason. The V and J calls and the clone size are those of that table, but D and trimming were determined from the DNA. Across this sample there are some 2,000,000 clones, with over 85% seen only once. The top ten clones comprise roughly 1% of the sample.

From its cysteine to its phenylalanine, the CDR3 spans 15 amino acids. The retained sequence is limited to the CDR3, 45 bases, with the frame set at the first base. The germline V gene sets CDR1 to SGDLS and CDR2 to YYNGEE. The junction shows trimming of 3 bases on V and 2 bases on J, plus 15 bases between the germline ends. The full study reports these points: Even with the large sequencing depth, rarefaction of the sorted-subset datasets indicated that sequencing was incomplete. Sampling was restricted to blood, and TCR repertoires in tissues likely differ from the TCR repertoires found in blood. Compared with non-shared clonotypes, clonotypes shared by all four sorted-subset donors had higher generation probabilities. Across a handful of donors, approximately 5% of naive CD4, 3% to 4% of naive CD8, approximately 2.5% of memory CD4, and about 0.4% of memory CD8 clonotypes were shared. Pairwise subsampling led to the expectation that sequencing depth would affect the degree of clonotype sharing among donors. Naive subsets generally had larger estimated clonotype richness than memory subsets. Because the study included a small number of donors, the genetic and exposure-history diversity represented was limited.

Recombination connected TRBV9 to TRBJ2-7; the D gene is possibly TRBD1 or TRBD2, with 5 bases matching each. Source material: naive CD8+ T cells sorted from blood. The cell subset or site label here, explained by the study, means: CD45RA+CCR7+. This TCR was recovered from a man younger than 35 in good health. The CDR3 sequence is CASSAGPSTTYEQYF. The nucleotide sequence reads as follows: TGTGCCAGCAGCGCGGGACCTTCGACGACCTACGAGCAGTACTTC.